The sequence of this T cell receptor beta chain was determined in a study of cytomegalovirus exposure and HLA in healthy donors. Vbeta (60) and Jbeta (13) primers were used in the PCR. Sequencing used immunoSEQ multiplex PCR; TCRdb keeps in-frame clones, though not all of them. Altogether 100,000 or so clones are present, about three quarters being singletons, with the ten largest covering 2% to 3%. This CDR3 comprises 15 residues. The germline CDR1 and CDR2 sequences are KGHSH and LQKENI. After removal of 5 bases from V and 0 bases from J, the junction contained 4 bases not matched to a gene. V is TRBV18 and J is TRBJ1-2; 9 nucleotides align to TRBD1. The sequenced material came from PBMCs. This receptor was identified in a female donor in good health and CMV-seronegative. CDR3 residues: CASSAGTGSNYGYTF. For the CDR3, the DNA is TGTGCCAGCTCAGCCGGGACAGGGTCTAACTATGGCTACACCTTC.